These 9 T cell receptor beta chains originate from one sample sequenced in a study of blood T cell repertoires in COVID-19. Clones were sequenced by immunoSEQ multiplex PCR, and TCRdb holds only the in-frame ones, with some missing. The repertoire holds approximately 180,000 clones, 70% to 90% seen once, with under 6.5% in the top ten. The sample consisted of peripheral blood. The receptor source for this set is a man aged 35 to 55 with active or convalescent COVID-19.

The rearrangement uses TRBV4-2 and TRBJ2-5, with D maybe TRBD2 (6 bases). The CDR3 length is 13 residues. Trimming removed 6 bases at V and 2 bases at J, with 10 bases between. Per germline, CDR1 LGHNA and CDR2 YNFKEQ. The CDR3 reads CASSRDLQETQYF. The DNA of the CDR3 is TGTGCCAGCAGTCGGGACTTACAAGAGACCCAGTACTTC.

The V gene is TRBV5-1, the J gene TRBJ2-5; no definite D call. Germline V gene sequence: CDR1 SGHRS, CDR2 YFSETQ. V was shortened by 4 bases and J by 5 bases, with 6 bases between the two germline ends. The CDR3 is 11 residues long. CDR3 coding DNA: TGCGCCAGCAGCCGGTGGGAGACCCAGTACTTC. This translates into CASSRWETQYF. The variable domain in full, completed from reference TRBV5-1 and TRBJ2-5, reads KAGVTQTPRYLIKTRGQQVTLSCSPISGHRSVSWYQQTPGQGLQFLFEYFSETQRNKGNFPGRFSGRQFSNSRSEMNVSTLELGDSALYLCASSRWETQYFGPGTRLLVL.

The CDR3 spells CASSYDTAGPQHF. The CDR3 DNA reads TGTGCCAGCAGCTATGACACAGCGGGGCCCCAGCATTTT. The chain couples TRBV7-2 to TRBJ1-5, with unresolved D. Germline CDR1 SGHTA, CDR2 FQGNSA. CDR3 length: 13 residues. V was clipped by 4 bases and J by 9 bases, with 13 bases between them.

This clone was observed a single time. The chain joins TRBV13 to TRBJ1-6, with TRBD1 identical over 8 bases. Germline CDR1 PRHDT, CDR2 FYEKMQ (reference sequence). J was trimmed by 9 bases and V by 5 bases; bases with no gene match: 12. The CDR3 consists of 16 residues. CDR3 sequence reads: CASSISSQGGGSPLHF. For the CDR3, the DNA is TGTGCCAGCAGCATAAGTTCACAGGGGGGTGGTTCACCCCTCCACTTT.

V gene TRBV5-6 combines with J gene TRBJ1-2; maybe TRBD1 (6 bases). The CDR3 consists of 13 residues. V gave up 0 bases and J gave up 6 bases, with 9 bases separating them. Per germline, CDR1 SGHDT and CDR2 YYEEEE. DNA of the CDR3: TGTGCCAGCAGCTTGGGTCCAGGGGATGGCTACACCTTC. Its translation is CASSLGPGDGYTF.

J is TRBJ1-2 and V is TRBV19; TRBD1 agrees at 8 bases. The CDR3 extends over 14 amino acids. Germline values: CDR1 LNHDA, CDR2 SQIVND (reference sequence). The V segment lost 4 bases and the J segment 3 bases; nucleotides outside the gene matches: 4. The CDR3 DNA sequence: TGTGCCAGTAGTAGAGGACAGGGACACTATGGCTACACCTTC. Protein sequence: CASSRGQGHYGYTF.

V and J are TRBV10-3 and TRBJ1-1; D not certain. The length of the CDR3 is 13 residues. V was trimmed by 5 bases and J by 1 base, leaving 8 bases between them. In germline, CDR1 is ENHRY, CDR2 SYGVKD. The CDR3 spells CAISPGKNTEAFF. The CDR3, as DNA: TGTGCCATCAGTCCAGGAAAGAACACTGAAGCTTTCTTT.

This chain connects TRBV15 to TRBJ2-2, with TRBD1 as a possible D gene (6 bases). Germline V gene sequence: CDR1 LNHNV, CDR2 YYDKDF (reference sequence). The CDR3 is 17 residues long. Trimming left V 1 base short and J 6 bases short, with 18 bases between. CDR3 loop: CATSRVGSQGLAGELFF. DNA of the CDR3: TGTGCCACCAGCAGAGTGGGTTCACAGGGTCTGGCCGGGGAGCTGTTTTTT. The full variable domain, its missing parts supplied by reference TRBV15 and TRBJ2-2, is DAMVIQNPRYQVTQFGKPVTLSCSQTLNHNVMYWYQQKSSQAPKLLFHYYDKDFNNEADTPDNFQSRRPNTSFCFLDIRSPGLGDTAMYLCATSRVGSQGLAGELFFGEGSRLTVL.

This CDR3 is CASSALNKFPYGYTF. The CDR3 DNA reads as TGTGCCAGCAGCGCCTTAAACAAGTTCCCCTATGGCTACACCTTC. The chain is built from TRBV9 and TRBJ1-2, with D unresolved. This CDR3 contains 15 residues. With 3 bases removed from V and 4 bases from J, the gap between germline ends came to 16 bases. The germline CDR1 and CDR2 sequences are SGDLS and YYNGEE. Full variable domain (rest looked up from reference TRBV9 and TRBJ1-2): DSGVTQTPKHLITATGQRVTLRCSPRSGDLSVYWYQQSLDQGLQFLIQYYNGEERAKGNILERFSAQQFPDLHSELNLSSLELGDSALYFCASSALNKFPYGYTFGSGTRLTVV.